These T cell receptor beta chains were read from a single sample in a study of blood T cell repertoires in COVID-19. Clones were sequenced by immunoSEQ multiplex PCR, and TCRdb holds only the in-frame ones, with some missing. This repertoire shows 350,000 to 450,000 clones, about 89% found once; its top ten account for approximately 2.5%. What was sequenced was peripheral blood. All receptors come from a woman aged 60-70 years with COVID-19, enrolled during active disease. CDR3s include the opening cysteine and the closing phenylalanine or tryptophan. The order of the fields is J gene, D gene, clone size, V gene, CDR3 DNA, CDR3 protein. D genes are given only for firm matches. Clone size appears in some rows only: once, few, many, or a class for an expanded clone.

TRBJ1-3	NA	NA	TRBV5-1	TGCGCCAGCAGCTTGTCAGACTCTGGAAACACCATATATTTT	CASSLSDSGNTIYF
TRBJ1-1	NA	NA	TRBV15	TGTGCCACCAGCAGAGAAGGCGGTATGAACACTGAAGCTTTCTTT	CATSREGGMNTEAFF
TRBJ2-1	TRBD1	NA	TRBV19	TGTGCCAGTAGTGCCGGACAGGGGGTTCGGAATGAGCAGTTCTTC	CASSAGQGVRNEQFF
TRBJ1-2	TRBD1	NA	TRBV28	TGTGCCAGCAGCCCCGACAGGGTCCCCATTGTCAGGGGCTACACCTTC	CASSPDRVPIVRGYTF
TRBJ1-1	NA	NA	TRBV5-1	TGCGCCAGCAGCTTGGGGGCAATGAACACTGAAGCTTTCTTT	CASSLGAMNTEAFF
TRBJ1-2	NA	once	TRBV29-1	TGCAGCGTTGTGACAGTCTATGGCTACACCTTC	CSVVTVYGYTF
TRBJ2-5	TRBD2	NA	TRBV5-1	TGCGCCAGCAGCTTGGCGGTAGCGGGGGCCTCGGGCGAGACCCAGTACTTC	CASSLAVAGASGETQYF
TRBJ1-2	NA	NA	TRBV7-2	TGTGCCAGCAGCCCTCCGGGGAAAGGCTACACCTTC	CASSPPGKGYTF
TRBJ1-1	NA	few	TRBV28	TGTGCCAGCAGTCCCCCGGGTACCAAGAACACTGAAGCTTTCTTT	CASSPPGTKNTEAFF
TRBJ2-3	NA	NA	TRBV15	TGTGCCACCAGCAGAGAAGGGGGATTCACAGATACGCAGTATTTT	CATSREGGFTDTQYF
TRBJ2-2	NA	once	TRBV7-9	TGTGCCAGCAGCTTCGTACAGCTGAACACCGGGGAGCTGTTTTTT	CASSFVQLNTGELFF
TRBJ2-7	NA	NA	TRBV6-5	TGTGCCAGCAGTTCAAACTACGAGCAGTACTTC	CASSSNYEQYF
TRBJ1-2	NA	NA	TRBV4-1	TGCGCCAGCAGCCGAGAAAAGGGGTACGGCTACACCTTC	CASSREKGYGYTF
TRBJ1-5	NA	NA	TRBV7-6	TGTGCCAGCAGCCGCGTGGCAGGGCAAGGCAATCAGCCCCAGCATTTT	CASSRVAGQGNQPQHF
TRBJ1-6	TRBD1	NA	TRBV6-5	TGTGCCAGCAGGGGGGACAGGGGCGGCGATTCACCCCTCCACTTT	CASRGDRGGDSPLHF
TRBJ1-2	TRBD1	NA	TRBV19	TGTGCCAGTAGATCGACAGGGGTTGGTGGCTACACCTTC	CASRSTGVGGYTF
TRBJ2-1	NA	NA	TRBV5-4	TGTGCCAGCAGCCCGCGGACTCTCCTCGCCGAGCAGTTCTTC	CASSPRTLLAEQFF
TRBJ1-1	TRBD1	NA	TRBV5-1	TGCGCCAGCAGCCCGACGGACAGGCTGAACACTGAAGCTTTCTTT	CASSPTDRLNTEAFF
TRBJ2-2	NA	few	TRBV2	TGTGCCAGCAGTCTTGACACCGGGGAGCTGTTTTTT	CASSLDTGELFF
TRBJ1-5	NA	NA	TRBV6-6	TGTGCCAGCAGCCCCAGCCTCACAGTTAGCAATCAGCCCCAGCATTTT	CASSPSLTVSNQPQHF
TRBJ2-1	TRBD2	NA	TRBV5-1	TGCGCCAGCAGTTTTGATACTAGCGGGACCTACAATGAGCAGTTCTTC	CASSFDTSGTYNEQFF
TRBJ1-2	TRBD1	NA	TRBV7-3	TGTGCCAGCAGCTTACTGGGGACAGGGGAAGGCTACACCTTC	CASSLLGTGEGYTF
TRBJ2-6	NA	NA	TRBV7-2	TGTGCCAGCAGCTTGGGCAGATCTGGGGCCAACGTCCTGACTTTC	CASSLGRSGANVLTF
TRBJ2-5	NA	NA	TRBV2	TGTGCCAGCAGCTTTAGCGGTGTAGAGCAAGAGACCCAGTACTTC	CASSFSGVEQETQYF
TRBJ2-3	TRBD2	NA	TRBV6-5	TGTGCCAGCAGCAAAACTAGCGGGGGACCAGATACGCAGTATTTT	CASSKTSGGPDTQYF
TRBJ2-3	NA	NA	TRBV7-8	TGTGCCAGCAGCACGAGGCGGGGCCCCCCAGATACGCAGTATTTT	CASSTRRGPPDTQYF
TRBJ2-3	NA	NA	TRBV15	TGTGCCACCAGCAGAGACATGAGAGATACGCAGTATTTT	CATSRDMRDTQYF
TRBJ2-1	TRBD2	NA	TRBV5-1	TGCGCCAGCAGCTTGGGGTTCAGCGGGGGGAGTTACAATGAGCAGTTCTTC	CASSLGFSGGSYNEQFF